A selection of T cell receptor beta chains follows, all from one sample in a study of blood T cell repertoires in COVID-19. Profiling relied on immunoSEQ multiplex PCR, and the TCRdb table lists in-frame clones only, not all of them. The table shows approximately 250,000 clones, with about 80% occurring only once. The source material was PBMCs or T cells enriched from blood (not recorded which). These receptors originate from a man aged 40-50 years who had recovered from COVID-19. Both conserved end residues are part of each CDR3. Not every row has a clone size; where given, it reads once, few, many or a size class.

J: TRBJ2-5; V: TRBV5-4; size: .; length: 14; CDR3: CASSLTGGSETQYF
J: TRBJ2-4; V: TRBV5-1; size: .; length: 15; CDR3: CASSLSGTGKNIQYF
J: TRBJ1-1; V: TRBV15; size: .; length: 14; CDR3: CATSRDSQTGDAFF
J: TRBJ2-1; V: TRBV7-9; size: .; length: 14; CDR3: CASSSGLGGYEQFF
J: TRBJ2-3; V: TRBV5-1; size: .; length: 16; CDR3: CASSLGTSGFADTQYF
J: TRBJ2-2; V: TRBV2; size: .; length: 15; CDR3: CASSELVAGTGELFF
J: TRBJ2-7; V: TRBV6-2/TRBV6-3; size: .; length: 15; CDR3: CASSYERQGPYEQYF
J: TRBJ1-1; V: TRBV6-6; size: .; length: 14; CDR3: CASSGRTANTEAFF
J: TRBJ2-5; V: TRBV5-4; size: .; length: 17; CDR3: CASSLASSGGVQETQYF
J: TRBJ1-5; V: TRBV5-1; size: .; length: 15; CDR3: CASSLEGQGHQPQHF
J: TRBJ1-2; V: TRBV4-2; size: .; length: 13; CDR3: CASSRTDNYGYTF
J: TRBJ1-1; V: TRBV6-6; size: .; length: 12; CDR3: CASSSRETEAFF
J: TRBJ1-1; V: TRBV29-1; size: .; length: 11; CDR3: CSVETTGEAFF
J: TRBJ2-2; V: TRBV4-3; size: .; length: 16; CDR3: CASSQDSRWNTGELFF
J: TRBJ1-5; V: TRBV27; size: few; length: 13; CDR3: CASSWTHNQPQHF
J: TRBJ1-1; V: TRBV30; size: .; length: 14; CDR3: CAWSGNQGGAGAFF
J: TRBJ1-6; V: TRBV19; size: .; length: 14; CDR3: CASSATGGGSPLHF
J: TRBJ1-2; V: TRBV7-2; size: .; length: 13; CDR3: CASRTSGDYGYTF
J: TRBJ2-7; V: TRBV28; size: .; length: 14; CDR3: CASTGTGSTYEQYF
J: TRBJ1-6; V: TRBV28; size: .; length: 16; CDR3: CASIESPRAYNSPLHF
J: TRBJ2-1; V: TRBV7-6; size: .; length: 15; CDR3: CASSLARMSHNEQFF
J: TRBJ1-6; V: TRBV7-2; size: .; length: 15; CDR3: CASSLVGGGESPLHF
J: TRBJ2-3; V: TRBV10-2; size: many; length: 15; CDR3: CASSVARVGTDTQYF
J: TRBJ2-5; V: TRBV7-9; size: .; length: 14; CDR3: CASTTLAVQETQYF
J: TRBJ2-5; V: TRBV5-4; size: .; length: 20; CDR3: CASSSHQPGRLAAYQETQYF
J: TRBJ1-2; V: TRBV12-3/TRBV12-4; size: once; length: 13; CDR3: CASSLQGANGYTF
J: TRBJ1-6; V: TRBV5-1; size: .; length: 15; CDR3: CASSWDRGGESPLHF
J: TRBJ2-1; V: TRBV5-1; size: .; length: 14; CDR3: CASSLIAVSDEQFF
J: TRBJ2-1; V: TRBV7-3; size: .; length: 12; CDR3: CASSLFGREQFF
J: TRBJ1-1; V: TRBV19; size: .; length: 14; CDR3: CASSSTGAWTEAFF
J: TRBJ2-6; V: TRBV28; size: .; length: 18; CDR3: CASSLSTRALSGANVLTF
J: TRBJ2-7; V: TRBV28; size: .; length: 15; CDR3: CASSRTSGGTYEQYF
J: TRBJ1-2; V: TRBV28; size: .; length: 12; CDR3: CASSFRGYGYTF
J: TRBJ1-5; V: TRBV7-2; size: .; length: 15; CDR3: CASSPRGGNNQPQHF
J: TRBJ2-3; V: TRBV5-1; size: few; length: 14; CDR3: CASSLFAGEDTQYF
J: TRBJ2-7; V: TRBV5-1; size: once; length: 14; CDR3: CASSLIPGSDEQYF
J: TRBJ2-3; V: TRBV9; size: .; length: 15; CDR3: CASSPGQGGTDTQYF
J: TRBJ2-1; V: TRBV7-3; size: .; length: 16; CDR3: CASSLHPRREEGEQFF
J: TRBJ2-5; V: TRBV7-2; size: once; length: 19; CDR3: CASSPGASLAGLTRETQYF
J: TRBJ2-3; V: TRBV10-3; size: .; length: 16; CDR3: CAISGRGSGGADTQYF
J: TRBJ1-5; V: TRBV28; size: .; length: 15; CDR3: CASSALHRDNQPQHF
J: TRBJ1-5; V: TRBV19; size: .; length: 16; CDR3: CASRHPQQGQGQPQHF
J: TRBJ1-1; V: TRBV7-8; size: once; length: 15; CDR3: CASSPPGGRETEAFF